A selection of T cell receptor beta chains follows, all from one sample in a study of control samples from healthy donors and cancer patients. Some clones are missing from TCRdb's copy, which holds only in-frame ones; the method was immunoSEQ multiplex PCR. Among roughly 76,000 clones listed, approximately 94% were seen once. Sequencing input: PBMCs. The receptors derive from a woman aged 40 to 50 with lung cancer. The CDR3 runs from the conserved cysteine through the conserved F or W. D genes are given only for firm matches. Not all rows give a size; the values are once, few, many and, for expanded clones, a class.

size	V	J	D	DNA	CDR3
once	TRBV3-1/TRBV3-2	TRBJ2-2	.	TGTGCCAGCAGCCAAGAGGGGGTGGCGGGGGAGCTGTTTTTT	CASSQEGVAGELFF
.	TRBV28	TRBJ1-2	.	TGTGCCAGCAGGGCGGGTCTCCCCTATGGCTACACCTTC	CASRAGLPYGYTF
once	TRBV3-1/TRBV3-2	TRBJ1-1	.	TGTGCCAGCAGCCAAGTATTATTGGTGAACACTGAAGCTTTCTTT	CASSQVLLVNTEAFF
once	TRBV5-4	TRBJ1-2	.	TGTGCCAGCAGCGGAGGGGCAGGAAGGGATGGCTACACCTTC	CASSGGAGRDGYTF
.	TRBV27	TRBJ2-7	TRBD1	TGTGCCAGCCCCGACAGGGCCAACGAGCAGTACTTC	CASPDRANEQYF
.	TRBV2	TRBJ1-6	.	TGTGCCAGCAGTGCTAAGACGGTAAATTCACCCCTCCACTTT	CASSAKTVNSPLHF
.	TRBV5-1	TRBJ2-1	.	TGCGCCAGCAGCCCCCCGGGACCCAACAATGAGCAGTTCTTC	CASSPPGPNNEQFF
.	TRBV30	TRBJ2-3	.	TGTGCCTGGAGTGTACCTGAGATGGATACGCAGTATTTT	CAWSVPEMDTQYF
once	TRBV4-1	TRBJ1-1	TRBD1	TGCGCCAGCAGCCAACGGGGACAGGTGGATCTGAACACTGAAGCTTTCTTT	CASSQRGQVDLNTEAFF
.	TRBV27	TRBJ1-5	TRBD1	TGTGCCAGCAGTCCCGGGACAGGTAATCAGCCCCAGCATTTT	CASSPGTGNQPQHF
.	TRBV6-2/TRBV6-3	TRBJ1-5	.	TGTGCCAGCAGTTACGGTGGGGGCGGCAATCAGCCCCAGCATTTT	CASSYGGGGNQPQHF
once	TRBV7-3	TRBJ2-2	.	TGTGCCAGCGGGGGGCCGATAGGGACGAACACCGGGGAGCTGTTTTTT	CASGGPIGTNTGELFF
.	TRBV6-4	TRBJ2-1	TRBD1	TGTGCCAGCAGTGACAACAGGGGCCTTTACAATGAGCAGTTCTTC	CASSDNRGLYNEQFF
.	TRBV12-5	TRBJ2-2	.	TGTGCTAGTGGTCGGCCGGGGGGCGCGAACACCGGGGAGCTGTTTTTT	CASGRPGGANTGELFF
.	TRBV6-5	TRBJ2-7	.	TGTGCCAGCAGGGCGGCCGGGACCCTCTACGAGCAGTACTTC	CASRAAGTLYEQYF
few	TRBV19	TRBJ1-1	.	TGTGCCAGTAGTAGTGCAGGAAACACTGAAGCTTTCTTT	CASSSAGNTEAFF
.	TRBV5-1	TRBJ2-2	.	TGCGCCAGCAGCTTGGCAGGGCCCCACGGGGAGCTGTTTTTT	CASSLAGPHGELFF
.	TRBV24-1	TRBJ2-3	.	TGTGCCACCAGTGTCGGCGGGAATCGTTACGATACGCAGTATTTT	CATSVGGNRYDTQYF
.	TRBV7-9	TRBJ1-2	.	TGTGCCAGCAGATCCGGTCAGAACTATGGCTACACCTTC	CASRSGQNYGYTF
.	TRBV4-1	TRBJ1-1	.	TGCGCCAGCAGCCCCCTGGGGGCCTCGAACACTGAAGCTTTCTTT	CASSPLGASNTEAFF
.	TRBV10-3	TRBJ2-7	.	TGTGCCACCGAACCGGGACAAAGCTCCTACGAGCAGTACTTC	CATEPGQSSYEQYF
.	TRBV2	TRBJ1-1	TRBD1	TGTGCTGCAGGGCAGGGGGCTTCGAACACTGAAGCTTTCTTT	CAAGQGASNTEAFF
.	TRBV19	TRBJ1-6	.	TGTGCCAGTAGGCAGGGCGGAAATAATTCACCCCTCCACTTT	CASRQGGNNSPLHF
.	TRBV5-1	TRBJ2-1	.	TGCGCCAGCAGCGGGACCGTCCAGGGTCATTCTTACAATGAGCAGTTCTTC	CASSGTVQGHSYNEQFF
.	TRBV20-1	TRBJ1-1	.	TGCAGTGCTTTCGACAGGGAAGCTTTCTTT	CSAFDREAFF
.	TRBV9	TRBJ1-4	.	TGTGCCAGCAGCGCTGGGCTGGGGGCTAATGAAAAACTGTTTTTT	CASSAGLGANEKLFF
.	TRBV6-5	TRBJ2-7	.	TGTGCCAGCAGGACAGGAGGCGACGAGCAGTACTTC	CASRTGGDEQYF
.	TRBV6-1	TRBJ2-2	.	TGTGCCAGCAGTGAAGTCCAAAGCACCGGGGAGCTGTTTTTT	CASSEVQSTGELFF